This T cell receptor beta chain was captured in a study of cytomegalovirus exposure and HLA in healthy donors. V lost 4 bases and J lost 1, with 21 bases in between. Germline assignment: CDR1 SGHRS and CDR2 YFSETQ. This CDR3 region has 18 residues. It was with 60 Vbeta and 13 Jbeta primers that the PCR ran. Sequencing used immunoSEQ multiplex PCR; TCRdb keeps in-frame clones, though not all of them. The sample has around 140,000 clones; 75% to 80% are singletons. The chain combines TRBV5-1 with TRBJ2-1; tentatively, D is TRBD2 (5 bases). This clonotype originated in a female donor in good health and CMV-seronegative. The sample was PBMCs. CDR3 nucleotide sequence: TGCGCCAGCAGCCACCAAGCGGTGTCCCCGGGATCCTACAATGAGCAGTTCTTC. This sequence encodes CASSHQAVSPGSYNEQFF.